One and the same sample provided the 21 T cell receptor beta chains below, sequenced in a study of blood T cell repertoires in COVID-19. Measured with immunoSEQ multiplex PCR; TCRdb has only the in-frame clones, and not every one. The sample holds 300,000 to 500,000 clones, approximately 88% seen once. The specimen sequenced was PBMCs or T cells enriched from blood (not recorded which). The receptor source for this set is a woman in her twenties or thirties with acute COVID-19.

This clone was detected only a few times. This chain uses TRBV7-2 with TRBJ2-3, with D maybe TRBD1 (6 bases). Deletions cut 0 bases from V and 5 bases from J, with 21 bases between. The CDR3 sequence is 18 residues long. Germline CDR1 and CDR2: SGHTA and FQGNSA. CDR3 DNA sequence: TGTGCCAGCAGCTTAGCGCGATACGTCGACAGGCGACGAGATACGCAGTATTTT. Amino acid sequence: CASSLARYVDRRRDTQYF.

V usage is TRBV10-1 and J usage is TRBJ1-3; D is possibly TRBD1 (6 bases). Germline loops: CDR1 WNHNN, CDR2 SYGVQD (reference sequence). This CDR3 has 14 amino acids. V gave up 3 bases and J gave up 1 base, with 7 bases separating them. The CDR3 is CASSDRGSGNTIYF. The CDR3, as DNA: TGCGCCAGCAGTGACAGGGGATCTGGAAACACCATATATTTT.

The rearrangement joins TRBV7-2 to TRBJ1-4; TRBD1 matches at 8 bases. The germline CDR1 and CDR2 sequences are SGHTA and FQGNSA. This CDR3 is built from 14 residues. Trimming removed 6 bases from V and 5 bases from J; junction bases left unmatched: 5. The CDR3 DNA follows: TGTGCCAGCAGTACACAGGGGGGCAATGAAAAACTGTTTTTT. As protein: CASSTQGGNEKLFF.

The gene calls are TRBV3-1 (or the pseudogene TRBV3-2) and TRBJ2-4; 10 nucleotides match TRBD2. The V and J ends lost 1 base and 0 bases, in that order; junction bases with no gene match: 9. Germline CDR1 is LGHDT and CDR2 is YNNKEL (reference sequence). This CDR3 is built from 19 residues. CDR3 amino acids: CASSQGFWSGGVAKNIQYF. CDR3 DNA sequence: TGTGCCAGCAGCCAAGGTTTTTGGAGCGGGGGGGTAGCCAAAAACATTCAGTACTTC.

The CDR3 spells CASSYDREATDTQYF. The DNA of the CDR3 is TGTGCCAGCAGTTACGACAGGGAAGCCACAGATACGCAGTATTTT. The chain links TRBV7-9 to TRBJ2-3, with 7 bases matching TRBD1. This CDR3 comprises 15 residues. With V trimmed by 6 bases and J by 2 bases, 8 bases remained unmatched. Looked up from germline, CDR1 is SEHNR and CDR2 is FQNEAQ (reference sequence).

J is TRBJ1-3 and V is TRBV7-9; 7 nucleotides match TRBD1. The CDR3 has 14 amino acids. V dropped 6 bases and J dropped 2; count of bases not matched to a gene: 4. Germline CDR1 SEHNR, CDR2 FQNEAQ (reference sequence). CDR3 loop: CASSHTGAGNTIYF. The CDR3, as DNA: TGTGCCAGCAGTCACACAGGGGCTGGAAACACCATATATTTT. The variable domain in full, with the rest retrieved from reference TRBV7-9 and TRBJ1-3, is DTGVSQNPRHKITKRGQNVTFRCDPISEHNRLYWYRQTLGQGPEFLTYFQNEAQLEKSRLLSDRFSAERPKGSFSTLEIQRTEQGDSAMYLCASSHTGAGNTIYFGEGSWLTVV.

The rearrangement joins TRBV5-6 to TRBJ2-7; D remains unclear. This CDR3 region has 13 residues. Trimming left V 3 bases short and J 0 bases short, with 7 bases between. Germline CDR1 is SGHDT and CDR2 is YYEEEE. CDR3 coding DNA: TGTGCCAGCAGCTGGCCCGACTCCTACGAGCAGTACTTC. This codes for CASSWPDSYEQYF.

The chain recombines TRBV27 with TRBJ1-1; 9 nucleotides agree with TRBD1. Germline loops: CDR1 MNHEY, CDR2 SMNVEV (reference sequence). V gave up 5 bases and J gave up 1 base; unmatched junction bases: 5. The CDR3 has 15 amino acids. The CDR3 DNA is TGTGCCAGCAGTGACAGGGGGTATCGGAACACTGAAGCTTTCTTT. Translated: CASSDRGYRNTEAFF.

The gene calls are TRBV7-2 and TRBJ1-1; D not certain. Germline-derived CDR1 and CDR2 are SGHTA and FQGNSA. The CDR3 sequence is 11 residues long. Trimming removed 9 bases at V and 1 base at J, with 6 bases between. The CDR3 spells CARGGNTEAFF. The CDR3 nucleotides read TGTGCCAGAGGAGGGAACACTGAAGCTTTCTTT.

This chain joins TRBV5-6 and TRBJ2-3, with D hard to call. V dropped 4 bases and J dropped 4 bases, with 10 bases sitting between them. CDR3 length: 13 residues. Germline V gives CDR1 SGHDT, CDR2 YYEEEE. CDR3 in amino acids: CASSPGVADTQYF. The DNA for the CDR3 is TGTGCCAGCAGCCCTGGAGTCGCAGATACGCAGTATTTT.

This clone was seen only once. V usage is TRBV7-8 and J usage is TRBJ1-6, with a possible D match to TRBD1 (5 bases). Trimming stripped 6 bases from V and 8 bases from J, with 14 bases between. The CDR3 contains 14 residues. Germline V CDR1 and CDR2: SGHVS, FQNEAQ. The CDR3 DNA reads TGTGCCAGCAGTGGGGCTTCTAGGGATTCACCCCTCCACTTT. Residues: CASSGASRDSPLHF. The full variable domain, in which reference TRBV7-8 and TRBJ1-6 provide the parts outside the CDR3, is GAGVSQSPRYKVAKRGQDVALRCDPISGHVSLFWYQQALGQGPEFLTYFQNEAQLDKSGLPSDRFFAERPEGSVSTLKIQRTQQEDSAVYLCASSGASRDSPLHFGNGTRLTVT.

The chain recombines TRBV3-1 (or the pseudogene TRBV3-2) with TRBJ2-5; 7 bases agree with TRBD2. V shed 0 bases and J 1 base; nucleotides not matched to a gene: 5. This CDR3 region has 16 residues. From germline, CDR1 is LGHDT and CDR2 YNNKEL (reference sequence). This CDR3 reads CASSQDLREGQETQYF. CDR3 in DNA: TGTGCCAGCAGCCAAGATCTTAGGGAGGGCCAAGAGACCCAGTACTTC.

The chain recombines TRBV2 with TRBJ1-5; D possibly corresponds to TRBD1 (6 bases). This CDR3 is 15 amino acids long. Germline assignment: CDR1 SNHLY and CDR2 FYNNEI. V was pared by 4 bases and J by 2 bases, with 12 bases between. The CDR3 DNA reads TGTGCCAGCAGTGTAGGGCCAGGGGGCAATCAGCCCCAGCATTTT. Translating it yields CASSVGPGGNQPQHF.

As to this clone: Other DNA sequences in this sample translate to the same CDR3. This chain joins TRBV13 and TRBJ1-2; no clear D. From germline, CDR1 is PRHDT and CDR2 FYEKMQ (reference sequence). The germline V and J ends were trimmed by 1 base and 0 bases, with 9 bases remaining between them. The CDR3 covers 15 residues. CDR3 residues: CASSLVQATNYGYTF. In nucleotides, the CDR3 is TGTGCCAGCAGCTTAGTCCAGGCGACTAACTATGGCTACACCTTC.

In the case of this clone: Other DNA sequences in this sample translate to the same CDR3. The chain joins TRBV5-1 to TRBJ1-1; D might be TRBD1 (5 bases). This CDR3 contains 14 residues. Germline CDR1 and CDR2: SGHRS and YFSETQ. Trimming took 4 bases from V and 0 from J, leaving 10 bases between them. CDR3: CASSPGVMNTEAFF. CDR3 nucleotide sequence: TGCGCCAGCAGCCCGGGGGTCATGAACACTGAAGCTTTCTTT.

Note on this clone: Other DNA sequences in this sample translate to the same CDR3. The gene calls are TRBV5-6 and TRBJ1-3; D call uncertain. Trimming pared 4 bases from V and 0 bases from J, leaving 8 bases between. The CDR3 loop spans 14 amino acids. Germline loops: CDR1 SGHDT, CDR2 YYEEEE. In nucleotides, the CDR3 is TGTGCCAGCAGCAGAGACAACTCTGGAAACACCATATATTTT. It yields the protein CASSRDNSGNTIYF.

The chain is built from TRBV18 and TRBJ1-2; D uncertain. V dropped 3 bases and J dropped 4 bases, with 18 bases sitting between them. Germline V gene data show CDR1 as KGHSH and CDR2 as LQKENI. This CDR3 is built from 16 residues. CDR3 protein: CASSPMAATTTYGYTF. CDR3 DNA: TGTGCCAGCTCACCGATGGCAGCAACTACCACCTATGGCTACACCTTC.

The chain has TRBV7-9 and TRBJ2-7; weak D call: TRBD1 (6 bases). The CDR3 runs 14 residues. Per the germline V gene, CDR1 is SEHNR and CDR2 is FQNEAQ (reference sequence). Trimming removed 5 bases from V and 2 bases from J, with 13 bases in between. CDR3 nucleotide sequence: TGTGCCAGCAGCCCCCGGGACACGGCCTACGAGCAGTACTTC. Its translation: CASSPRDTAYEQYF.

The chain combines TRBV18 with TRBJ2-7; the D gene is possibly TRBD2 (5 bases). The CDR3 runs to 14 residues. CDR1 and CDR2 (germline): KGHSH, LQKENI. Trimming removed 6 bases at V and 3 bases at J, with 15 bases between. CDR3 in DNA: TGTGCCAGCTCGCGAGCTCTCGACTACTACGAGCAGTACTTC. Its translation is CASSRALDYYEQYF.

The rearrangement uses TRBV12-2 and TRBJ2-4; TRBD1, as called in the table, went unchecked against the DNA. TRBV12-2 is labeled a pseudogene. The CDR3 covers 17 residues. CDR3 coding DNA: TGTGCAAGTCGCCAAGAGAGGGGGACAGGCGCCAAAAACATTCAGTACTTC. It translates to CASRQERGTGAKNIQYF.

The CDR3 reads CASSDRAPSYNSPLHF. CDR3 nucleotides: TGTGCCAGCAGTGACAGGGCCCCTAGCTATAATTCACCCCTCCACTTT. The chain combines TRBV2 with TRBJ1-6, with D possibly being TRBD1 (5 bases). Trimming took off 3 bases at V and 3 bases at J, with 12 bases between the two ends. The CDR3 is made up of 16 amino acids. The germline gives CDR1 SNHLY, CDR2 FYNNEI.